The 14 T cell receptor beta chains below all came from one sample that was sequenced in a study of OX40 agonist ivuxolimab in advanced cancers. Assay: immunoSEQ multiplex PCR; the TCRdb copy retains only in-frame clones and omits some. The sample comprises about 41,000 clones, more than 75% of which are singletons, and roughly 3.6% rests with the top ten. Here the sequenced sample was CD4+ or CD8+ T cells sorted from blood, taken in a trial of the OX40 agonist ivuxolimab. These receptor sequences come from an adult with an advanced solid tumor such as melanoma, head and neck, liver or kidney cancer.

As DNA, the CDR3 is TGTGCCAGCGCCGACCGAGCGGGGGACCCTGGAAACACCATATATTTT. Translating it yields CASADRAGDPGNTIYF. The chain joins TRBV4-2 to TRBJ1-3; TRBD1 is a possible D gene (5 bases). The CDR3 covers 16 residues. Germline CDR1 LGHNA, CDR2 YNFKEQ. The ends were cut back, 8 bases at V and 2 bases at J, with 19 bases in the middle.

The gene calls are TRBV10-2 and TRBJ1-2, with D maybe TRBD1 (5 bases). Deletions cut 2 bases from V and 8 bases from J, with 21 bases between. This CDR3 has 16 amino acids. Germline CDR1 reads WSHSY; CDR2 reads SAAADI. CDR3 sequence: CASSEPATTRVNGYTF. The DNA for the CDR3 is TGCGCCAGCAGTGAGCCGGCGACAACCAGGGTTAACGGCTACACCTTC.

The CDR3 region is CASRLGSISYNSPLHF. In nucleotides, the CDR3 is TGTGCCAGCCGCTTGGGGTCCATCTCCTATAATTCACCCCTCCACTTT. The chain recombines TRBV27 with TRBJ1-6; D is ambiguous. V was clipped by 8 bases and J by 0 bases, with 14 bases between them. The CDR3 covers 16 residues. Germline assignment: CDR1 MNHEY and CDR2 SMNVEV (reference sequence).

The J gene is TRBJ2-7, the V gene TRBV2, with TRBD2 matching 8 bases. This CDR3 contains 13 residues. Germline values: CDR1 SNHLY, CDR2 FYNNEI. The ends lost 6 bases at V and 3 bases at J; junction bases unmatched: 4. CDR3 sequence (DNA): TGTGCCAGCAGAACTAGCGGACTCTACGAGCAGTACTTC. It is translated as CASRTSGLYEQYF.

The count of this clone is one. The V and J genes are TRBV5-5 and TRBJ1-5; 8 nucleotides match TRBD1. CDR3 length equals 15 residues. J was trimmed by 4 bases and V by 0 bases; bases with no gene match: 3. Germline assignment: CDR1 SGHKS and CDR2 YYEKEE (reference sequence). The CDR3 sequence is CASSLVDRENQPQHF. CDR3 coding DNA: TGTGCCAGCAGCTTGGTGGACAGGGAAAATCAGCCCCAGCATTTT. Using reference TRBV5-5 and TRBJ1-5 for the parts outside the CDR3, the full variable domain is DAGVTQSPTHLIKTRGQQVTLRCSPISGHKSVSWYQQVLGQGPQFIFQYYEKEERGRGNFPDRFSARQFPNYSSELNVNALLLGDSALYLCASSLVDRENQPQHFGDGTRLSIL.

This rearrangement joins TRBV28 to TRBJ1-1, with D possibly TRBD1 on 6 matching bases. The germline V gene has CDR1 MDHEN and CDR2 SYDVKM. The CDR3 contains 16 residues. Between the trimmed V and J ends, which lost 1 base and 1 base, there was a span of 13 bases. The CDR3 reads CASSLLGAEENTEAFF. DNA for the CDR3: TGTGCCAGCAGTTTATTGGGGGCGGAGGAGAACACTGAAGCTTTCTTT.

V usage is TRBV7-2 and J usage is TRBJ2-1; D may be TRBD1 (6 bases). This CDR3 contains 15 residues. Germline CDR1 is SGHTA and CDR2 is FQGNSA. Trimming removed 2 bases at V and 2 bases at J, with 10 bases between. CDR3 DNA sequence: TGTGCCAGCAGCTTAACCGGGACAACCTACAATGAGCAGTTCTTC. This translates into CASSLTGTTYNEQFF.

The V gene is TRBV2, the J gene TRBJ1-2; 9 nucleotides align to TRBD1. The CDR3 is 17 amino acids. Germline CDR1 SNHLY, CDR2 FYNNEI. Trimming removed 3 bases from V and 4 bases from J; junction bases left unmatched: 12. CDR3 loop: CASSETYGDRASYGYTF. CDR3 DNA sequence: TGTGCCAGCAGTGAGACTTATGGGGACAGGGCATCCTATGGCTACACCTTC.

J is TRBJ1-2 and V is TRBV28, with a weak D call TRBD1 (5 bases). There are 14 residues in the CDR3. Germline V gene sequence: CDR1 MDHEN, CDR2 SYDVKM. V lost 5 bases and J lost 4, with 14 bases in between. DNA for the CDR3: TGTGCCAGCAGTCCACCCCCGGGGGGCTATGGCTACACCTTC. This sequence encodes CASSPPPGGYGYTF.

This sequence joins TRBV5-1 and TRBJ2-2; D uncertain. Trimming pared 4 bases from V and 1 base from J, leaving 2 bases between. This CDR3 region has 12 residues. CDR1 and CDR2 from the germline V gene are SGHRS and YFSETQ. CDR3 DNA sequence: TGCGCCAGCAGCATGAACACCGGGGAGCTGTTTTTT. It is translated as CASSMNTGELFF.

CDR3 sequence reads: CASSSPKVGGQPQHF. The CDR3 DNA follows: TGTGCCAGCAGTTCGCCCAAGGTGGGCGGACAGCCCCAGCATTTT. The rearrangement links TRBV28 to TRBJ1-5; D is ambiguous. CDR1 is MDHEN and CDR2 is SYDVKM in the germline V gene. The V and J ends lost 4 bases and 7 bases respectively, with 17 bases between them. The CDR3 sequence is 15 residues long.

The V and J genes are TRBV19 and TRBJ1-5, with TRBD1 identical over 7 bases. The J segment lost 0 bases and the V segment lost 6 bases, leaving 5 bases of the junction unmatched. CDR3 length equals 15 residues. CDR1 LNHDA and CDR2 SQIVND come from the germline V gene (reference sequence). Written as DNA, the CDR3 is TGTGCCAGTAGGCCGGGACAGACTAGCAATCAGCCCCAGCATTTT. This codes for CASRPGQTSNQPQHF.

This clone was counted between two and nine times. The V call is TRBV14, the J call TRBJ1-1; D call uncertain. Trimming stripped 6 bases from V and 1 base from J, with 12 bases between. CDR3 length: 14 amino acids. Per the germline V gene, CDR1 is SGHDN and CDR2 is FVKESK. The CDR3 nucleotides read TGTGCCAGCAGTCGACCCGGGCGGAACACTGAAGCTTTCTTT. This codes for CASSRPGRNTEAFF.

The chain carries TRBV6-6 and TRBJ2-1, with D possibly being TRBD2 (6 bases). Deletions cut 10 bases from V and 3 bases from J, with 13 bases between. This CDR3 spans 13 amino acids. Germline values: CDR1 MNHNY, CDR2 SVGAGI (reference sequence). The DNA for the CDR3 is TGTGCCACCCGGAGGGGCATCTACAATGAGCAGTTCTTC. This encodes CATRRGIYNEQFF.